This TCR beta chain was profiled in a study of vaccination effects on CD4 cells after COVID-19. Whole-study context: The second dose preceded post-vaccine samples by a median of 72 days.

Findings and caveats of the study: Sampling in the study covered few convalescent patients and included no early post-infection timepoints.

This CDR3 is 16 amino acids long. CDR1 SGHRS and CDR2 YFSETQ come from the germline V gene. V gave up 4 bases and J gave up 2 bases, with 15 bases separating them. Expansion with viral peptide pools was applied to antigen-specific CD4+ T cells by the ViraFEST assay prior to sequencing. The culture ran for 10 days before CD4+ T cells were isolated. Two-dose BNT162b2 or mRNA-1273 vaccination was given to participants. People in the vaccine group had not been infected with SARS-CoV-2 before, and their nucleocapsid antibodies were negative. Days 3 and 7 saw half the medium replaced with IL-2 medium. With regard to this clone: Its target is unknown.

Using immunoSEQ multiplex PCR, the repertoire was profiled, and TCRdb retains in-frame clones only, with some absent. The table lists roughly 71,000 clones, over 70% of them singletons. The chain recombines TRBV5-1 with TRBJ1-4; D might be TRBD1 (6 bases). The sequence came from a human donor who received a COVID-19 vaccine. The source material was CD4+ T cells from PBMCs cultured with HCoV-229E spike peptides, sampled after COVID-19 vaccination. CDR3 nucleotide sequence: TGCGCCAGCAGCCCGGGCACAGGGTCCACTAATGAAAAACTGTTTTTT. Translated: CASSPGTGSTNEKLFF. The variable domain in full, with the rest retrieved from reference TRBV5-1 and TRBJ1-4, is KAGVTQTPRYLIKTRGQQVTLSCSPISGHRSVSWYQQTPGQGLQFLFEYFSETQRNKGNFPGRFSGRQFSNSRSEMNVSTLELGDSALYLCASSPGTGSTNEKLFFGSGTQLSVL.